Listed below are T cell receptor beta chains from one sample, sequenced in a study of identical twins. In TCRdb, the 5' RACE reads were re-called with MiXCR into one record per CDR3 protein. The repertoire includes about 100,000 distinct CDR3 sequences, about 5.6% of them detected once, and approximately 12% sits in the top ten. Sample: memory T cells sorted from blood. These receptors were taken from a woman between 45 and 60 years old in good health. Both conserved end residues are part of each CDR3.

j_call v_call cdr3_aa
TRBJ2-7 TRBV29-1 CSVSLGQYEQYF
TRBJ2-1 TRBV7-2 CASSLVGAGLYEQFF
TRBJ2-7 TRBV5-1 CASRLEGTAFYEQYF
TRBJ1-3 TRBV2 CASTDRGGPSGNTIYF
TRBJ2-1 TRBV13 CASSPRGTNNEQFF
TRBJ2-1 TRBV7-6 CASSRLGDNEQFF
TRBJ2-2 TRBV29-1 CSAGRAGELFF
TRBJ2-3 TRBV20-1 CSAGSQAFSTDTQYF
TRBJ2-1 TRBV28 CASSPRGSGRARGEQFF
TRBJ1-3 TRBV19 CASTYPGAGNTIYF
TRBJ2-2 TRBV7-3 CASTPSVYTGELFF
TRBJ2-5 TRBV5-5 CASSSRVETQYF
TRBJ2-1 TRBV15 CATSSGTNNEQFF
TRBJ2-1 TRBV24-1 CATSDRIRFEQFF
TRBJ1-5 TRBV24-1 CATFRRGNQPQHF
TRBJ2-2 TRBV11-2 CASSLFGGSFTGELFF
TRBJ1-6 TRBV2 CASSGPTGGNSPLHF
TRBJ2-3 TRBV5-6 CASSPGSRQHTQYF
TRBJ1-4 TRBV29-1 CSVEGRWTGCEKLFF
TRBJ1-5 TRBV18 CASSPYQRAGWNQPQHF
TRBJ2-7 TRBV5-1 CASSVAGVHEQYF
TRBJ2-7 TRBV20-1 CSARGGLAGLYEQYF
TRBJ2-5 TRBV5-4 CASSSPGQGYF
TRBJ1-2 TRBV7-8 CASSLEGGANFGYGYTF
TRBJ1-3 TRBV12-3/TRBV12-4 CASSRDRLSGNTIYF
TRBJ2-5 TRBV20-1 CSASRLTSGGETQYF
TRBJ2-2 TRBV4-2 CASSRPGLGAGELFF
TRBJ2-1 TRBV29-1 CSVQAGVYNEQFF
TRBJ1-1 TRBV4-2 CASSQEHRVNTEAFF
TRBJ2-2 TRBV30 CASLRGRAGELFF
TRBJ1-2 TRBV4-2 CASSQSTGVDYGYTF
TRBJ2-3 TRBV6-6 CASSPQGTRDTQYF
TRBJ2-1 TRBV20-1 CSASPPRGSVDEQFF
TRBJ1-1 TRBV6-1 CASSEEGEAVEAFF
TRBJ2-7 TRBV19 CASSIGGLAGGEQYF
TRBJ1-1 TRBV9 CASSVEAQMNTEAFF
TRBJ2-1 TRBV20-1 CSARDPKAGISNEQFF
TRBJ2-7 TRBV20-1 CSAESGSDEQYF
TRBJ1-1 TRBV2 CAKGTGTEAFF
TRBJ1-5 TRBV2 CASRPGTGGAGRQPQHF
TRBJ2-3 TRBV6-1 CASSPTRDTQYF
TRBJ1-4 TRBV29-1 CSAIVGGAGEKLFF
TRBJ2-3 TRBV5-4 CASSLGDSSTDTQYF
TRBJ2-2 TRBV4-2 CASSQDGRLNTGELFF
TRBJ2-5 TRBV7-8 CASSYSGQETQYF
TRBJ1-2 TRBV5-1 CASSLDGWGYTF